Listed below are T cell receptor beta chains from one sample, sequenced in a study of CD8 T cells in ankylosing spondylitis. Via MiXCR, TCRdb re-called the 5' RACE reads, giving one row per CDR3 protein. The sample consists of under 450,000 distinct CDR3 sequences, 20% of them appearing once. The sample was blood, either unsorted or a sorted T cell fraction (not recorded which). These receptors originate from a male donor with ankylosing spondylitis or in good health (not recorded which). CDR3s include the opening cysteine and the closing phenylalanine or tryptophan. A D gene is named only where the DNA matches it firmly. The size of a clone is reported for some rows only, either as once, few or many, or as a class for expanded clones.

d_call: -
v_call: TRBV2
j_call: TRBJ2-3
clone_size: -
cdr3_nt: TGTGCCAGCAGTGTTCAGGTCGGGGCAGATACGCAGTATTTT
cdr3_aa: CASSVQVGADTQYF

d_call: TRBD2
v_call: TRBV20-1
j_call: TRBJ2-1
clone_size: -
cdr3_nt: TGCAGTGCTAGAGGGACTAGCGGGATGTACAATGAGCAGTTCTTC
cdr3_aa: CSARGTSGMYNEQFF

d_call: TRBD1
v_call: TRBV27
j_call: TRBJ2-7
clone_size: few
cdr3_nt: TGTGCCAGCATAGGGACAGGAGTATCCTACGAGCAGTACTTC
cdr3_aa: CASIGTGVSYEQYF

d_call: TRBD2
v_call: TRBV12-3/TRBV12-4
j_call: TRBJ2-7
clone_size: many
cdr3_nt: TGTGCCAGCAGTCCTAGCGGATTCTCCTACGAGCAGTACTTC
cdr3_aa: CASSPSGFSYEQYF

d_call: -
v_call: TRBV7-9
j_call: TRBJ1-2
clone_size: -
cdr3_nt: TGTGCCAGCAGCCTCGCGGGGGAGGGCTACACCTTC
cdr3_aa: CASSLAGEGYTF

d_call: -
v_call: TRBV29-1
j_call: TRBJ2-5
clone_size: -
cdr3_nt: TGCAGCGTCATCCCCCGGGGGCAAGAGACCCAGTACTTC
cdr3_aa: CSVIPRGQETQYF

d_call: TRBD1
v_call: TRBV10-2
j_call: TRBJ2-2
clone_size: few
cdr3_nt: TGCGCCAGCAGGGGACAGGGAGGCCCGAACACCGGGGAGCTGTTTTTT
cdr3_aa: CASRGQGGPNTGELFF

d_call: -
v_call: TRBV7-9
j_call: TRBJ2-3
clone_size: -
cdr3_nt: TGTGCCAGCAGCTTAGGTCCGGGGACGCAGTATTTT
cdr3_aa: CASSLGPGTQYF

d_call: TRBD2
v_call: TRBV7-8
j_call: TRBJ2-1
clone_size: few
cdr3_nt: TGTGCCAGCAGTTCTCAAGCGGGGATTTCCTACAATGAGCAGTTCTTC
cdr3_aa: CASSSQAGISYNEQFF

d_call: -
v_call: TRBV10-3
j_call: TRBJ1-1
clone_size: -
cdr3_nt: TGTGCCACCCGGGACTTTGGGGGTTACACTGAAGCTTTCTTT
cdr3_aa: CATRDFGGYTEAFF

d_call: -
v_call: TRBV12-3/TRBV12-4
j_call: TRBJ2-5
clone_size: many
cdr3_nt: TGTGCCAGCCGATTTGGCCAAGAGACCCAGTACTTC
cdr3_aa: CASRFGQETQYF

d_call: -
v_call: TRBV15
j_call: TRBJ2-5
clone_size: few
cdr3_nt: TGTGCCACCAGCGGGGGAGGGGGCGGAGAGACCCAGTACTTC
cdr3_aa: CATSGGGGGETQYF

d_call: TRBD1
v_call: TRBV11-2
j_call: TRBJ2-5
clone_size: -
cdr3_nt: TGTGCCAGCAGCCGTACAGGGGACCAAGAGACCCAGTACTTC
cdr3_aa: CASSRTGDQETQYF

d_call: -
v_call: TRBV29-1
j_call: TRBJ2-5
clone_size: -
cdr3_nt: TGCAGCGTTGTTGGAGGGGACGTCGAAGAGACCCAGTACTTC
cdr3_aa: CSVVGGDVEETQYF

d_call: -
v_call: TRBV20-1
j_call: TRBJ1-1
clone_size: -
cdr3_nt: TGCAGTGCCAGTAGAACAGGCGTGAACACTGAAGCTTTCTTT
cdr3_aa: CSASRTGVNTEAFF

d_call: -
v_call: TRBV15
j_call: TRBJ2-7
clone_size: once
cdr3_nt: TGTGCCACCAGCAGAGATAATCCCGGAGAGCAGTACTTC
cdr3_aa: CATSRDNPGEQYF

d_call: -
v_call: TRBV4-1
j_call: TRBJ2-2
clone_size: -
cdr3_nt: TGCGCCAGCAGCCAGGAACCTCAGGGTCCCACCGGGGAGCTGTTTTTT
cdr3_aa: CASSQEPQGPTGELFF

d_call: -
v_call: TRBV5-1
j_call: TRBJ2-7
clone_size: -
cdr3_nt: TGCGCCAGCAGCTTGGGTCCAATCCAGTACTTC
cdr3_aa: CASSLGPIQYF

d_call: -
v_call: TRBV27
j_call: TRBJ2-1
clone_size: -
cdr3_nt: TGTGCCAGCAGTTTTAGTCACAGTGAGCAGTTCTTC
cdr3_aa: CASSFSHSEQFF

d_call: TRBD2
v_call: TRBV4-1
j_call: TRBJ2-7
clone_size: -
cdr3_nt: TGCGCCAGCAGCCACATTTTAGCGGGAGCCTACGAGCAGTACTTC
cdr3_aa: CASSHILAGAYEQYF

d_call: -
v_call: TRBV7-9
j_call: TRBJ1-2
clone_size: -
cdr3_nt: TGTGCCAGCACCCAAAGCCCCAGGGGAGACTATGGCTACACCTTC
cdr3_aa: CASTQSPRGDYGYTF

d_call: -
v_call: TRBV6-5
j_call: TRBJ2-5
clone_size: -
cdr3_nt: TGTGCCCAAAGGGATTGTGGGTCCCAGTACTTC
cdr3_aa: CAQRDCGSQYF

d_call: -
v_call: TRBV7-8
j_call: TRBJ2-7
clone_size: -
cdr3_nt: TGTGCCAGCAGCGGTAGCACCATACCCTACGAGCAGTACTTC
cdr3_aa: CASSGSTIPYEQYF

d_call: TRBD2
v_call: TRBV20-1
j_call: TRBJ2-7
clone_size: few
cdr3_nt: TGCAGTGCTAGAGTCCTAGCGGGGGGACCATACGAGCAGTACTTC
cdr3_aa: CSARVLAGGPYEQYF

d_call: -
v_call: TRBV25-1
j_call: TRBJ2-5
clone_size: -
cdr3_nt: TGTGCCAGCAGTGACCCCAGGGGATGGCCAGAGACCCAGTACTTC
cdr3_aa: CASSDPRGWPETQYF

d_call: TRBD2
v_call: TRBV4-2
j_call: TRBJ2-1
clone_size: -
cdr3_nt: TGTGCCAGCAGCCAAATAGCGGGGGCCTCCTACAATGAGCAGTTCTTC
cdr3_aa: CASSQIAGASYNEQFF

d_call: TRBD2
v_call: TRBV12-3/TRBV12-4
j_call: TRBJ2-1
clone_size: once
cdr3_nt: TGTGCCAGCAGATTAGCGGGGGGGCCCCATTATGAGCAGTTCTTC
cdr3_aa: CASRLAGGPHYEQFF

d_call: -
v_call: TRBV7-3
j_call: TRBJ1-1
clone_size: few
cdr3_nt: TGTGCCAGCAGCCTCTCTCGAATCAGTCTGAACACTGAAGCTTTCTTT
cdr3_aa: CASSLSRISLNTEAFF

d_call: -
v_call: TRBV7-9
j_call: TRBJ2-6
clone_size: few
cdr3_nt: TGTGCCAGCAGCCCTACCCTCTCTGGGGCCAACGTCCTGACTTTC
cdr3_aa: CASSPTLSGANVLTF

d_call: -
v_call: TRBV12-3/TRBV12-4
j_call: TRBJ2-2
clone_size: few
cdr3_nt: TGTGCCAGCAGTTTGAACGCCCCCGGGGAGCTGTTTTTT
cdr3_aa: CASSLNAPGELFF

d_call: -
v_call: TRBV2
j_call: TRBJ2-7
clone_size: -
cdr3_nt: TGTGCCAGCAGTGAAGTACGGGAGTCCTACGAGCAGTACTTC
cdr3_aa: CASSEVRESYEQYF

d_call: TRBD2
v_call: TRBV4-2
j_call: TRBJ2-3
clone_size: many
cdr3_nt: TGTGCCAGCAGCCAAGAGGAAGCGGGGGGCACAGATACGCAGTATTTT
cdr3_aa: CASSQEEAGGTDTQYF

d_call: -
v_call: TRBV4-1
j_call: TRBJ2-7
clone_size: -
cdr3_nt: TGCGCCAGCAGCCCGGAACTTGGGCTGGGGGGCGCCTACGAGCAGTACTTC
cdr3_aa: CASSPELGLGGAYEQYF

d_call: TRBD1
v_call: TRBV5-1
j_call: TRBJ2-2
clone_size: few
cdr3_nt: TGCGCCAGCAGCCCAAACCGGGACAGCACCGGGGAGCTGTTTTTT
cdr3_aa: CASSPNRDSTGELFF

d_call: TRBD2
v_call: TRBV29-1
j_call: TRBJ2-2
clone_size: few
cdr3_nt: TGCAGCGTCCTCGACGGGGGGGCGAACACCGGGGAGCTGTTTTTT
cdr3_aa: CSVLDGGANTGELFF

d_call: TRBD1
v_call: TRBV11-2
j_call: TRBJ2-2
clone_size: -
cdr3_nt: TGTGCCAGCAGACCTAGACAGGGAGACACCGGGGAGCTGTTTTTT
cdr3_aa: CASRPRQGDTGELFF

d_call: -
v_call: TRBV7-8
j_call: TRBJ2-3
clone_size: few
cdr3_nt: TGTGCCAGCAGAAGGGACACGGGGAGCACAGATACGCAGTATTTT
cdr3_aa: CASRRDTGSTDTQYF

d_call: -
v_call: TRBV30
j_call: TRBJ1-2
clone_size: -
cdr3_nt: TGTGCCTGGAAGATTTGGAACTATGGCTACACCTTC
cdr3_aa: CAWKIWNYGYTF

d_call: TRBD2
v_call: TRBV29-1
j_call: TRBJ2-5
clone_size: few
cdr3_nt: TGCAGCGTTGTAGGACTAGACCTTCTTCAAGAGACCCAGTACTTC
cdr3_aa: CSVVGLDLLQETQYF

d_call: TRBD2
v_call: TRBV7-2
j_call: TRBJ2-5
clone_size: -
cdr3_nt: TGTGCCAGCAGCCCAAGGAGACTAGCGGGCGCGGAGACCCAGTACTTC
cdr3_aa: CASSPRRLAGAETQYF

d_call: -
v_call: TRBV4-1
j_call: TRBJ2-5
clone_size: -
cdr3_nt: TGCGCCAGCAGCCAAGAGGAGGGCGCAGAGACCCAGTACTTC
cdr3_aa: CASSQEEGAETQYF

d_call: TRBD2
v_call: TRBV10-1
j_call: TRBJ2-1
clone_size: once
cdr3_nt: TGCGCCAGCAGTGAGTTTGATAGCGGGGGTCGCTCCTACAATGAGCAGTTCTTC
cdr3_aa: CASSEFDSGGRSYNEQFF

d_call: -
v_call: TRBV7-9
j_call: TRBJ1-2
clone_size: few
cdr3_nt: TGTGCCAGCAGCTTAGCCGACGGCTCCTATGGCTACACCTTC
cdr3_aa: CASSLADGSYGYTF

d_call: TRBD2
v_call: TRBV29-1
j_call: TRBJ2-1
clone_size: few
cdr3_nt: TGCAGCGAGGGGCGCGGGGGACCCCCCAATGAGCAGTTCTTC
cdr3_aa: CSEGRGGPPNEQFF

d_call: TRBD2
v_call: TRBV12-3/TRBV12-4
j_call: TRBJ2-3
clone_size: -
cdr3_nt: TGTGCCAGCAGATCCCTAGCGGACACAGATACGCAGTATTTT
cdr3_aa: CASRSLADTDTQYF

d_call: TRBD1
v_call: TRBV4-2
j_call: TRBJ2-2
clone_size: few
cdr3_nt: TGTGCCAGCAGCCAGCCCAGGGGGACAGGACAAAACACGAACACCGGGGAGCTGTTTTTT
cdr3_aa: CASSQPRGTGQNTNTGELFF

d_call: TRBD2
v_call: TRBV29-1
j_call: TRBJ2-7
clone_size: -
cdr3_nt: TGCAGCGTGTCGGGGGGGCTTCGTTTCGAGCAGTACTTC
cdr3_aa: CSVSGGLRFEQYF

d_call: -
v_call: TRBV18
j_call: TRBJ2-3
clone_size: few
cdr3_nt: TGTGCCAGCTCACCAGAAGCTAGCTACCAGTACACAGATACGCAGTATTTT
cdr3_aa: CASSPEASYQYTDTQYF

d_call: -
v_call: TRBV12-3/TRBV12-4
j_call: TRBJ2-7
clone_size: -
cdr3_nt: TGTGCCAGCAGTTTTGGCCGCGGGGTCTACGAGCAGTACTTC
cdr3_aa: CASSFGRGVYEQYF

d_call: -
v_call: TRBV12-3/TRBV12-4
j_call: TRBJ2-3
clone_size: -
cdr3_nt: TGTGCCAGCAGTTTCGGAGGGGGCGCCGATACGCAGTATTTT
cdr3_aa: CASSFGGGADTQYF

d_call: -
v_call: TRBV6-5
j_call: TRBJ2-2
clone_size: -
cdr3_nt: TGTGCCAGCAGTTACTCGATCTCGAGAACCGGGGAGCTGTTTTTT
cdr3_aa: CASSYSISRTGELFF

d_call: TRBD1
v_call: TRBV5-6
j_call: TRBJ2-7
clone_size: -
cdr3_nt: TGTGCCAGCAGCTCCGGGACAGGGTGGGGCGGGACCTTCTACGAGCAGTACTTC
cdr3_aa: CASSSGTGWGGTFYEQYF

d_call: TRBD2
v_call: TRBV12-3/TRBV12-4
j_call: TRBJ2-5
clone_size: few
cdr3_nt: TGTGCCAGCAGTTTAATGGGACTAGAAGAGACCCAGTACTTC
cdr3_aa: CASSLMGLEETQYF

d_call: -
v_call: TRBV4-2
j_call: TRBJ2-5
clone_size: -
cdr3_nt: TGTGCCAGCAGCCTACCACTGGGGCAGGGATCCGAGACCCAGTACTTC
cdr3_aa: CASSLPLGQGSETQYF

d_call: TRBD2
v_call: TRBV12-3/TRBV12-4
j_call: TRBJ2-1
clone_size: -
cdr3_nt: TGTGCCAGCAGCCTCGAGCGGGGGCTCTCCTACAATGAGCAGTTCTTC
cdr3_aa: CASSLERGLSYNEQFF